Listed below are T cell receptor beta chains from one sample, sequenced in a study of cytomegalovirus exposure and HLA in healthy donors. Assay: immunoSEQ multiplex PCR; the TCRdb copy retains only in-frame clones and omits some. There are about 120,000 clones in the sample; 80% occur only once, and 7.5% to 10% lies in the top ten. Sequences were obtained from PBMCs. Every receptor here comes from a female donor in good health and CMV-seropositive. The CDR3 runs from the conserved cysteine through the conserved F or W. A D gene is named only where the DNA matches it firmly. Part of the rows lack a size; the others show once, few, many or a class for expanded clones.

V gene: TRBV7-2; D gene: TRBD2; clone size: -; J gene: TRBJ2-3; CDR3 DNA: TGTGCCAGCAGCTTAGGACTAGCGGAGGGAGATACGCAGTATTTT; CDR3 protein: CASSLGLAEGDTQYF
V gene: TRBV4-2; D gene: -; clone size: -; J gene: TRBJ1-1; CDR3 DNA: TGTGCCAGCAGCGGGGGTGGGGGGGCGACAATGAACACTGAAGCTTTCTTT; CDR3 protein: CASSGGGGATMNTEAFF
V gene: TRBV6-6; D gene: -; clone size: few; J gene: TRBJ2-2; CDR3 DNA: TGTGCCAGCCTTAAGGAACCGGGGGTAGCCGGGGAGCTGTTTTTT; CDR3 protein: CASLKEPGVAGELFF
V gene: TRBV6-5; D gene: -; clone size: -; J gene: TRBJ1-5; CDR3 DNA: TGTGCCAGCAGTTACTCAGTCCCCCGAGGTAATCAGCCCCAGCATTTT; CDR3 protein: CASSYSVPRGNQPQHF
V gene: TRBV2; D gene: TRBD2; clone size: -; J gene: TRBJ2-3; CDR3 DNA: TGTGCCAGCGGACTAGCGGGGGGAACCACAGATACGCAGTATTTT; CDR3 protein: CASGLAGGTTDTQYF
V gene: TRBV29-1; D gene: -; clone size: -; J gene: TRBJ2-2; CDR3 DNA: TGCAGCGCCTCGGGACAGAACACCGGGGAGCTGTTTTTT; CDR3 protein: CSASGQNTGELFF
V gene: TRBV6-1; D gene: TRBD1; clone size: -; J gene: TRBJ1-6; CDR3 DNA: TGTGCCAGCAAGGGGGCCACTTATTCACCCCTCCACTTT; CDR3 protein: CASKGATYSPLHF
V gene: TRBV9; D gene: TRBD1; clone size: -; J gene: TRBJ1-5; CDR3 DNA: TGTGCCAGCAGCGGACAGGGGGAGCAGCCCCAGCATTTT; CDR3 protein: CASSGQGEQPQHF
V gene: TRBV7-2; D gene: -; clone size: -; J gene: TRBJ1-3; CDR3 DNA: TGTGCCAGCAGCTTAGGAGGGGGAAACACCATATATTTT; CDR3 protein: CASSLGGGNTIYF
V gene: TRBV6-1; D gene: -; clone size: -; J gene: TRBJ2-3; CDR3 DNA: TGTGCCAGCAGTTTTTGGAGAGATACGCAGTATTTT; CDR3 protein: CASSFWRDTQYF
V gene: TRBV25-1; D gene: -; clone size: -; J gene: TRBJ2-1; CDR3 DNA: TGTGCCAGCAGTGTATACAATGAGCAGTTCTTC; CDR3 protein: CASSVYNEQFF
V gene: TRBV18; D gene: TRBD1; clone size: -; J gene: TRBJ2-7; CDR3 DNA: TGTGCCAGCTCGTCCGGGACAGGAGCATACGAGCAGTACTTC; CDR3 protein: CASSSGTGAYEQYF
V gene: TRBV2; D gene: -; clone size: -; J gene: TRBJ2-3; CDR3 DNA: TGTGCCAGCAGCCTAGAGCTAGCAATCCGGGATACGCAGTATTTT; CDR3 protein: CASSLELAIRDTQYF
V gene: TRBV9; D gene: -; clone size: -; J gene: TRBJ2-4; CDR3 DNA: TGTGCCAGCAGCCGAGGACATGTGTCGGACATTCAGTACTTC; CDR3 protein: CASSRGHVSDIQYF
V gene: TRBV5-1; D gene: TRBD1; clone size: -; J gene: TRBJ2-7; CDR3 DNA: TGCGCCAGCAGCTTCGTGACAGGGGGATCCTACGAGCAGTACTTC; CDR3 protein: CASSFVTGGSYEQYF
V gene: TRBV5-1; D gene: -; clone size: few; J gene: TRBJ1-4; CDR3 DNA: TGCGCCAGCAGCTTTACCGGGACAATGAATGAAAAACTGTTTTTT; CDR3 protein: CASSFTGTMNEKLFF
V gene: TRBV6-4; D gene: TRBD2; clone size: -; J gene: TRBJ2-2; CDR3 DNA: TGTGCCAGCACTCCGGGACTAGCGGGGGGTCGAAACACCGGGGAGCTGTTTTTT; CDR3 protein: CASTPGLAGGRNTGELFF
V gene: TRBV30; D gene: TRBD1; clone size: -; J gene: TRBJ1-2; CDR3 DNA: TGTGCCTGGAGTAGGAAGGACAGGGGGAACACCTTC; CDR3 protein: CAWSRKDRGNTF
V gene: TRBV30; D gene: -; clone size: -; J gene: TRBJ2-1; CDR3 DNA: TGTGCCTGGATTTCGCTTCCTCCTAACAATGAGCAGTTCTTC; CDR3 protein: CAWISLPPNNEQFF
V gene: TRBV7-2; D gene: TRBD2; clone size: -; J gene: TRBJ2-3; CDR3 DNA: TGTGCCAGCAGCTCCTCCACCGAAGCGGGGGGAAGCACAGATACGCAGTATTTT; CDR3 protein: CASSSSTEAGGSTDTQYF
V gene: TRBV6-5; D gene: -; clone size: few; J gene: TRBJ1-1; CDR3 DNA: TGTGCCAGCAGTTCAACGACAGCGAACACTGAAGCTTTCTTT; CDR3 protein: CASSSTTANTEAFF
V gene: TRBV7-6; D gene: TRBD2; clone size: -; J gene: TRBJ2-3; CDR3 DNA: TGTGCCAGCAGCAGAGGGACTAGCGGGGGCTCAGATACGCAGTATTTT; CDR3 protein: CASSRGTSGGSDTQYF
V gene: TRBV12-5; D gene: -; clone size: -; J gene: TRBJ2-5; CDR3 DNA: TGTGCTAGTGGATCCCAGGGGCGCGGGGAGACCCAGTACTTC; CDR3 protein: CASGSQGRGETQYF
V gene: TRBV19; D gene: TRBD1; clone size: -; J gene: TRBJ1-2; CDR3 DNA: TGTGCCAGTAACGCGGACAGGGTTGGAGGCTACACCTTC; CDR3 protein: CASNADRVGGYTF
V gene: TRBV7-9; D gene: TRBD2; clone size: -; J gene: TRBJ2-7; CDR3 DNA: TGTGCCAGCAGCCGAGAGGCTAGCGGGGGGAGCTACGAGCAGTACTTC; CDR3 protein: CASSREASGGSYEQYF
V gene: TRBV2; D gene: -; clone size: -; J gene: TRBJ1-2; CDR3 DNA: TGTGCCAGCAACGCGCAAGGACAGACTTTGGGCTACACCTTC; CDR3 protein: CASNAQGQTLGYTF
V gene: TRBV7-7; D gene: -; clone size: few; J gene: TRBJ2-3; CDR3 DNA: TGTGCTAGCAGCTTAGGGGGGGCAGATACGCAGTATTTT; CDR3 protein: CASSLGGADTQYF
V gene: TRBV5-4; D gene: TRBD1; clone size: -; J gene: TRBJ2-7; CDR3 DNA: TGTGCCAGCAGCCTGAAACAGGGGATCCAGACCTACGAGCAGTACTTC; CDR3 protein: CASSLKQGIQTYEQYF
V gene: TRBV11-2; D gene: TRBD1; clone size: -; J gene: TRBJ2-7; CDR3 DNA: TGTGCCAGCACCTTTGACAGGGCCTTTAGCTCCTACGAGCAGTACTTC; CDR3 protein: CASTFDRAFSSYEQYF
V gene: TRBV7-9; D gene: TRBD1; clone size: -; J gene: TRBJ1-6; CDR3 DNA: TGTGCCAGCAGCCCCACGGAGGGCAGGGGGTTTGGTTCACCCCTCCACTTT; CDR3 protein: CASSPTEGRGFGSPLHF
V gene: TRBV5-5; D gene: -; clone size: -; J gene: TRBJ1-5; CDR3 DNA: TGTGCCAGCACCGTAGACACTAGCAATCAGCCCCAGCATTTT; CDR3 protein: CASTVDTSNQPQHF
V gene: TRBV9; D gene: TRBD1; clone size: once; J gene: TRBJ2-7; CDR3 DNA: TGTGCCAGCAGCGTTGGACAGGGAGCCTACGAGCAGTACTTC; CDR3 protein: CASSVGQGAYEQYF
V gene: TRBV7-9; D gene: -; clone size: -; J gene: TRBJ1-1; CDR3 DNA: TGTTCCAGCAGCGCACAGGGTGCTCAGGGTGAAGCTTTCTTT; CDR3 protein: CSSSAQGAQGEAFF
V gene: TRBV7-2; D gene: -; clone size: -; J gene: TRBJ1-2; CDR3 DNA: TGTGCCAGCAGCTTTCGGCGGATCGGACAGAATGGCTACACCTTC; CDR3 protein: CASSFRRIGQNGYTF
V gene: TRBV14; D gene: TRBD1; clone size: -; J gene: TRBJ1-3; CDR3 DNA: TGTGCCAGCAGCCAACCGAGAGGAGGGGGCGGAAACACCATATATTTT; CDR3 protein: CASSQPRGGGGNTIYF
V gene: TRBV6-5; D gene: -; clone size: -; J gene: TRBJ2-3; CDR3 DNA: TGTGCCAGCACTAACCCGGGCACAGATACGCAGTATTTT; CDR3 protein: CASTNPGTDTQYF
V gene: TRBV11-2; D gene: TRBD1; clone size: -; J gene: TRBJ1-2; CDR3 DNA: TGTGCCAGCAGCTTATCGGCAGGGGGCTTTTTTGGCTACACCTTC; CDR3 protein: CASSLSAGGFFGYTF
V gene: TRBV14; D gene: -; clone size: -; J gene: TRBJ2-3; CDR3 DNA: TGTGCCAGCAGCCGCGGAGGCGATACGCAGTATTTT; CDR3 protein: CASSRGGDTQYF
V gene: TRBV5-1; D gene: -; clone size: few; J gene: TRBJ1-1; CDR3 DNA: TGCGCCAGCAGCTTGGGGGACTTACAGAGGAACACTGAAGCTTTCTTT; CDR3 protein: CASSLGDLQRNTEAFF